Listed below are T cell receptor beta chains from one sample, sequenced in a study of blood T cell repertoires in COVID-19. Clones were read by immunoSEQ multiplex PCR, and TCRdb kept only the in-frame ones, dropping some. The sample lists more than 65,000 clones, around 90% occurring once. Sequencing was carried out using peripheral blood. The receptor source for this set is a woman in her fifties or sixties with acute or convalescent COVID-19. CDR3s include the opening cysteine and the closing phenylalanine or tryptophan. The order of the fields is J gene, clone size, D gene, V gene, CDR3 protein, CDR3 DNA. The D gene is left open where the match is weak. Size is stated for part of the rows, as once, few or many counts, or as a class when the clone is expanded.

TRBJ1-1	NA	TRBD1	TRBV30	CAWSDRGRTEAFF	TGTGCCTGGAGCGACAGGGGCCGCACTGAAGCTTTCTTT
TRBJ1-1	NA	NA	TRBV2	CASTSEDTEAFF	TGTGCCAGCACCAGTGAGGACACTGAAGCTTTCTTT
TRBJ2-7	NA	TRBD1	TRBV4-2	CASSQDLTGQGSTGSSYEQYF	TGTGCCAGCAGCCAAGATCTCACGGGACAGGGGTCAACGGGAAGCTCCTACGAGCAGTACTTC
TRBJ1-4	NA	TRBD1	TRBV2	CASNDGGQLSEKLFF	TGTGCCAGCAATGATGGGGGACAGTTATCAGAAAAACTGTTTTTT
TRBJ1-2	NA	NA	TRBV6-5	CASSRARYGYTF	TGTGCCAGCAGCAGGGCTCGCTATGGCTACACCTTC
TRBJ2-5	NA	NA	TRBV6-1	CASSDGTQETQYF	TGTGCCAGCAGTGACGGGACTCAAGAGACCCAGTACTTC
TRBJ1-6	NA	TRBD1	TRBV30	CALANRLGTGGSSPLHF	TGTGCCTTGGCCAACCGCCTGGGGACAGGGGGAAGTTCACCCCTCCACTTT
TRBJ1-1	NA	TRBD1	TRBV18	CASSPIPGQGNTEAFF	TGTGCCAGCTCACCAATTCCGGGACAGGGTAACACTGAAGCTTTCTTT
TRBJ1-6	NA	NA	TRBV6-6	CASRSTSPPLHF	TGTGCCAGCAGGTCGACTTCACCACCCCTCCACTTT
TRBJ2-1	NA	NA	TRBV6-6	CATRGRTMDNEQFF	TGTGCCACCCGGGGCAGGACTATGGACAATGAGCAGTTCTTC
TRBJ2-1	NA	TRBD2	TRBV27	CASTSGVYNEQFF	TGTGCCAGCACCAGCGGGGTATACAATGAGCAGTTCTTC
TRBJ2-3	once	TRBD1	TRBV28	CASSLTGSGGRATQYF	TGTGCCAGCAGCCTGACAGGGAGTGGGGGCAGAGCTACGCAGTATTTT
TRBJ2-3	NA	TRBD2	TRBV9	CASSPPTSGLTDTQYF	TGTGCCAGCAGCCCGCCGACTAGCGGACTTACAGATACGCAGTATTTT
TRBJ1-3	NA	NA	TRBV7-9	CASSTWGGSGNTIYF	TGTGCCAGCAGCACTTGGGGAGGCTCTGGAAACACCATATATTTT
TRBJ1-3	NA	NA	TRBV9	CASSVGGLTGNTIYF	TGTGCCAGCAGCGTAGGCGGCCTCACGGGAAACACCATATATTTT
TRBJ1-1	NA	NA	TRBV7-2	CASSLDRGITEAFF	TGTGCCAGCAGCTTAGATAGGGGCATCACTGAAGCTTTCTTT
TRBJ1-2	NA	NA	TRBV30	CAWSVLLETNYGYTF	TGTGCCTGGAGTGTGCTTTTAGAGACAAACTATGGCTACACCTTC
TRBJ2-7	NA	NA	TRBV27	CASSLRGGNEQYF	TGTGCCAGCAGTCTAAGAGGGGGAAACGAGCAGTACTTC
TRBJ2-1	NA	TRBD2	TRBV19	CASSQGLAYEQFF	TGTGCCAGTAGTCAAGGACTAGCCTATGAGCAGTTCTTC
TRBJ2-6	NA	TRBD1	TRBV19	CASRDRDGANVLTF	TGTGCCAGTAGGGACAGGGACGGGGCCAACGTCCTGACTTTC
TRBJ1-5	NA	TRBD1	TRBV5-6	CASSLGTGLNQPQHF	TGTGCCAGCAGCTTGGGGACAGGATTAAATCAGCCCCAGCATTTT
TRBJ2-2	NA	NA	TRBV5-5	CASSFSLQGNTGELFF	TGTGCCAGCAGCTTTTCTTTACAGGGGAACACCGGGGAGCTGTTTTTT
TRBJ1-4	NA	NA	TRBV21-1	CASSKEEGRANEKLFF	TGTGCCAGCAGCAAAGAGGAGGGTAGAGCTAATGAAAAACTGTTTTTT
TRBJ2-7	NA	TRBD1	TRBV19	CASSFGQGFEQYF	TGTGCCAGTAGTTTCGGACAGGGGTTCGAGCAGTACTTC
TRBJ2-3	NA	NA	TRBV6-5	CASRNKDTQYF	TGTGCCAGCAGGAACAAAGATACGCAGTATTTT
TRBJ2-2	once	TRBD1	TRBV5-6	CASSPIVQGVGGELFF	TGTGCCAGCAGCCCCATTGTCCAGGGGGTAGGCGGGGAGCTGTTTTTT
TRBJ2-3	medium-sized	NA	TRBV12-1	CASSFGTASTDTQYF	TGTGCCAGCAGCTTTGGGACTGCCTCCACAGATACGCAGTATTTT
TRBJ2-7	NA	NA	TRBV6-5	CASSFLDSNEQYF	TGTGCCAGCAGTTTTCTAGACAGCAACGAGCAGTACTTC
TRBJ1-3	NA	TRBD1	TRBV5-1	CASSLSGQGETGNTIYF	TGCGCCAGCAGCTTGTCAGGACAGGGGGAGACTGGAAACACCATATATTTT